This T cell receptor (beta chain) was documented in a study of T cell repertoires in cytomegalovirus infection. At the level of the study: From public TCR beta signatures came an indication of both CMV infection and matching HLA type.

Trimming pared 4 bases from V and 3 bases from J, leaving 13 bases between. This CDR3 is 15 amino acids long. The germline gives CDR1 SEHNR, CDR2 FQNEAQ (reference sequence). This clonotype appeared many times. What it binds is not known. Study-level results: CMV-specific HLA-C-restricted TCR beta clonotypes dominated the ex vivo response. Summed public TCR beta family frequency identified CMV carriers bearing the relevant HLA.

MiXCR, run by TCRdb on the reads, gives a single entry per CDR3 protein. Among 200,000 to 300,000 distinct CDR3 sequences listed, around 6.6% were seen once. The sample was PBMCs. This receptor was taken from a human donor in good health (CMV status not recorded). Some clones in this sample may be carry-over from other donors' samples. The gene calls are TRBV7-9 and TRBJ1-5; the D gene is possibly TRBD1 (5 bases). CDR3 amino acids: CASSSNRDPNQPQHF. The CDR3, as DNA: TGTGCCAGCAGCTCCAACCGGGACCCCAATCAGCCCCAGCATTTT.